This T cell receptor (beta chain) was observed in a study of regulatory T cells in long-lasting Graves disease. Study summary: Graves' cases, newly diagnosed, had used antithyroid drugs under 3 months. Study-wide points: It was possible that the small sample size reduced accuracy. Patients whose Graves' disease persisted exhibited lower TCR diversity than those newly diagnosed.

The time point here: newly diagnosed GD, antithyroid drugs for less than 3 months. Scientists built the TCR library using RNA that was extracted from PBMCs. To note about this clonotype: Its antigen remains unknown.

Investigators prepared the TCR beta libraries by applying iRepertoire HTBI primers and Arm-PCR of CDR3 regions. In the authors' methods: Sample data revealed roughly 62 TRBV and more than 13 TRBJ segments. MiXCR, applied by TCRdb to the multiplex PCR reads, yields one record per CDR3 protein. The V and J calls and clone size come from TCRdb's table, not from the authors' own analysis. Altogether more than 300,000 distinct CDR3 sequences are present, around 15% being singletons, with the ten largest covering about a fifth. The CDR3 has 16 residues. The ends lost 0 bases at V and 3 bases at J; junction bases unmatched: 9. In germline, CDR1 is DFQATT, CDR2 SNEGSKA (reference sequence).

The chain couples TRBV20-1 to TRBJ2-7; TRBD2 matches 9 bases. The source material was peripheral blood mononuclear cells (PBMCs), sampled at new diagnosis, from a patient treated with antithyroid drugs. The sequence was collected from a female donor with Graves disease. CDR3 sequence (DNA): TGCAGTGCTAGAGACGGCCTAGCGGGGCCTTACTACGAGCAGTACTTC. It specifies CSARDGLAGPYYEQYF.